Listed below are T cell receptor beta chains from one sample, sequenced in a study of Ad26.COV2.S vaccination and SARS-CoV-2 variants. Sequenced by immunoSEQ multiplex PCR; TCRdb stores in-frame clones only, minus some. This table has tens of thousands of clones, 82% appearing once. Material: peripheral blood, obtained after recovery from COVID-19. The receptors stem from a human donor who had recovered from COVID-19. CDR3s include the opening cysteine and the closing phenylalanine or tryptophan. The D gene is left open where the match is weak. Rows give clone size only sometimes, using once, few, many, or a class for an expanded clone.

D: .; size: .; V: TRBV28; J: TRBJ1-3; DNA: TGTGCCAGTCTGACAGAGGCCGGAAACACCATATATTTT; CDR3: CASLTEAGNTIYF
D: TRBD1; size: .; V: TRBV4-1; J: TRBJ1-2; DNA: TGCGCCAGCAGCCAAGACGAGGGACAGGGCTACGGCTACACCTTC; CDR3: CASSQDEGQGYGYTF
D: .; size: .; V: TRBV4-1; J: TRBJ2-1; DNA: TGCGCCAGCAGCCAAGCTCTGTTTCAACAACAGTTCTTC; CDR3: CASSQALFQQQFF
D: .; size: .; V: TRBV3-1/TRBV3-2; J: TRBJ1-3; DNA: TGTGCCAGCAGCCAAGCTACCGGGTTAATTGGAAACACCATATATTTT; CDR3: CASSQATGLIGNTIYF
D: .; size: .; V: TRBV7-3; J: TRBJ2-2; DNA: TGTGCCAGCAGCTTTTGGCCCCGGGGCACCGGGGAGCTGTTTTTT; CDR3: CASSFWPRGTGELFF
D: .; size: .; V: TRBV23-1; J: TRBJ2-7; DNA: TGCGCCAGCAATCCCTTAGATCCGTTC; CDR3: CASNPLDPF
D: .; size: .; V: TRBV7-9; J: TRBJ2-7; DNA: TGTGCCAGCAGCCCTTCCTACGAGCAGTACTTC; CDR3: CASSPSYEQYF
D: .; size: .; V: TRBV24-1; J: TRBJ2-1; DNA: TGTGCCACCAGTGAACTCGGGACCGCGAGTGAGCAGTTCTTC; CDR3: CATSELGTASEQFF
D: .; size: .; V: TRBV12-5; J: TRBJ1-5; DNA: TGTGCTAGTGGTTTGTCTTCGCCCCAGCATTTT; CDR3: CASGLSSPQHF
D: TRBD2; size: few; V: TRBV5-1; J: TRBJ2-1; DNA: TGCGCCAGCAGCTTGACTAGCGGGACCTCCTACAATGAGCAGTTCTTC; CDR3: CASSLTSGTSYNEQFF
D: TRBD1; size: once; V: TRBV6-5; J: TRBJ2-7; DNA: TGTGCCAGCAGTTACGTGACAGGGAGCTCCTACGAGCAGTACTTC; CDR3: CASSYVTGSSYEQYF
D: TRBD2; size: .; V: TRBV4-2; J: TRBJ2-6; DNA: TGTGCCAGCAGCCAAGAGACTAGCGGGAGGACTTCTGGGGCCAACGTCCTGACTTTC; CDR3: CASSQETSGRTSGANVLTF
D: .; size: .; V: TRBV7-9; J: TRBJ2-3; DNA: TGTGCCAGCAGCACAACCGATTACAGGGGAGGGGATACGCAGTATTTT; CDR3: CASSTTDYRGGDTQYF
D: .; size: .; V: TRBV11-3; J: TRBJ2-2; DNA: TGTGCCAGCAGCCCTTGGGGCGGGGAGCTGTTTTTT; CDR3: CASSPWGGELFF
D: .; size: .; V: TRBV14; J: TRBJ1-1; DNA: TGTGCCAGCAGCCAAGATTTAACCTCGAACACTGAAGCTTTCTTT; CDR3: CASSQDLTSNTEAFF
D: .; size: .; V: TRBV11-1; J: TRBJ2-7; DNA: TGTGCCAGCAGCTTTCGTGCCGGGGTGTGGGGCGAGCAGTACTTC; CDR3: CASSFRAGVWGEQYF
D: TRBD2; size: .; V: TRBV24-1; J: TRBJ2-1; DNA: TGTGCCACCAGTCCCGGACTAGCGGGAGGTTTTGAGCAGTTCTTC; CDR3: CATSPGLAGGFEQFF
D: TRBD2; size: .; V: TRBV19; J: TRBJ2-1; DNA: TGTGCCAGTAGTTTCGGACTAGCGGCCTCCTACAATGAGCAGTTCTTC; CDR3: CASSFGLAASYNEQFF
D: .; size: .; V: TRBV2; J: TRBJ2-3; DNA: TGTGCCAGCAGTGAAGCGCCCCCAGGCACAGATACGCAGTATTTT; CDR3: CASSEAPPGTDTQYF
D: .; size: .; V: TRBV21-1; J: TRBJ2-3; DNA: TGTGCCAGCAGCAAACGCCACAGGATTCGATCCCGCCGTACGCAGTATTTT; CDR3: CASSKRHRIRSRRTQYF
D: .; size: once; V: TRBV18; J: TRBJ2-5; DNA: TGTGCCAGCTCACCACGGCAGAAAGAGACCCAGTACTTC; CDR3: CASSPRQKETQYF
D: .; size: .; V: TRBV28; J: TRBJ2-3; DNA: TGTGCCAGCAGTTTTACCGATACGCAGTATTTT; CDR3: CASSFTDTQYF
D: TRBD1; size: .; V: TRBV15; J: TRBJ1-1; DNA: TGTGCCACCAGCAGAGGGGGACAGGGAGGCGCTGAAGCTTTCTTT; CDR3: CATSRGGQGGAEAFF
D: .; size: .; V: TRBV19; J: TRBJ2-6; DNA: TGTGCCAGCGGGACCGGTAGGTCTGGGGCCAACGTCCTGACTTTC; CDR3: CASGTGRSGANVLTF
D: .; size: .; V: TRBV11-2; J: TRBJ2-3; DNA: TGTGCCAGCAGCCCCGGGACCCCAGTCCCAGATACGCAGTATTTT; CDR3: CASSPGTPVPDTQYF
D: .; size: .; V: TRBV13; J: TRBJ1-1; DNA: TGTGCCAGCAGCCTCTCCAGGGGAACTGAAGCTTTCTTT; CDR3: CASSLSRGTEAFF
D: .; size: .; V: TRBV4-3; J: TRBJ2-1; DNA: TGCGCCAGCAGCCAAGCGGGCGGGGGCATTTCAGGCTATGAGCAGTTCTTC; CDR3: CASSQAGGGISGYEQFF
D: .; size: .; V: TRBV4-2; J: TRBJ2-2; DNA: TGTGCCAGCAGCTTACAGGAGAACACCGGGGAGCTGTTTTTT; CDR3: CASSLQENTGELFF
D: .; size: .; V: TRBV28; J: TRBJ2-7; DNA: TGTGCCAGCAGTTCCTCAGGGGACTTCTCCTACGAGCAGTACTTC; CDR3: CASSSSGDFSYEQYF
D: .; size: many; V: TRBV6-6; J: TRBJ1-1; DNA: TGTGCCAGCAGGAGGAACACTGAAGCTTTCTTT; CDR3: CASRRNTEAFF
D: TRBD1; size: .; V: TRBV13; J: TRBJ1-1; DNA: TGTGCCAGCAGGCGTACAGGGGGCCAGACTGAAGCTTTCTTT; CDR3: CASRRTGGQTEAFF
D: TRBD1; size: few; V: TRBV29-1; J: TRBJ2-7; DNA: TGCAGCGGGGGGGACAGGGGGCTTCACGAGCAGTACTTC; CDR3: CSGGDRGLHEQYF
D: .; size: .; V: TRBV29-1; J: TRBJ2-7; DNA: TGCAGCGTTGTTGGGGAAGAGTACGAGCAGTACTTC; CDR3: CSVVGEEYEQYF
D: .; size: .; V: TRBV13; J: TRBJ2-6; DNA: TGTGCCAGCAGCTTAGTAAGGCTTTGGGATGGGGCCAACGTCCTGACTTTC; CDR3: CASSLVRLWDGANVLTF